One and the same sample provided the 26 T cell receptor beta chains below, sequenced in a study of blood T cell repertoires in COVID-19. Produced via immunoSEQ multiplex PCR; TCRdb's table is partial and in-frame only. The sample has about 210,000 clones, roughly four fifths seen once; the top ten hold about 7.8%. The material sequenced was peripheral blood. The receptors come from a woman over 75 with COVID-19, enrolled during active disease.

This clone was picked up one time. This sequence joins TRBV6-4 and TRBJ2-7; tentative D call: TRBD2 (7 bases). The V gene lost 5 bases and the J gene lost 7 bases, with 12 bases spanning the gap. This CDR3 is 12 amino acids long. Germline V gene data show CDR1 as MRHNA and CDR2 as SNTAGT. The CDR3 DNA sequence: TGTGCCAGCAGTTCAGGGGAGGGTGAGCAGTACTTC. Translating gives CASSSGEGEQYF.

J is TRBJ2-4 and V is TRBV4-1, with D unclear. The CDR3 contains 13 residues. Germline-derived CDR1 and CDR2 are MGHRA and YSYEKL. V was cut by 5 bases and J by 5 bases, with 10 bases left in between. The CDR3 region has the DNA TGCGCCAGCAGCGCGCAGCAGGAAAACATTCAGTACTTC. Translating gives CASSAQQENIQYF.

The chain carries TRBV5-1 and TRBJ1-1; TRBD1 is a possible D gene (6 bases). Trimming removed 4 bases at V and 4 bases at J, with 23 bases between. This CDR3 region has 17 residues. Looked up from germline, CDR1 is SGHRS and CDR2 is YFSETQ. CDR3: CASSTISLQGLSTEAFF. CDR3 DNA sequence: TGCGCCAGCAGCACCATCTCCTTACAGGGATTGAGCACTGAAGCTTTCTTT.

This sequence joins TRBV24-1 and TRBJ2-2; tentative D call: TRBD2 (6 bases). CDR1 and CDR2 from the germline V gene are KGHDR and SFDVKD. The CDR3 length is 15 residues. V dropped 5 bases and J dropped 3 bases, with 12 bases sitting between them. The CDR3 DNA reads TGTGCCACCAGTGGGGCGGGAAGCGACACCGGGGAGCTGTTTTTT. Its translation: CATSGAGSDTGELFF.

This sequence joins TRBV7-6 and TRBJ2-3; 9 nucleotides align to TRBD1. The CDR3 has 15 residues. In germline, CDR1 is SGHVS, CDR2 FNYEAQ. V gave up 5 bases and J gave up 3 bases; unmatched junction bases: 6. This CDR3 reads CASSPGQGRTDTQYF. The CDR3 coding sequence is TGTGCCAGCAGCCCGGGACAGGGAAGGACAGATACGCAGTATTTT.

This clone was counted between two and nine times. The chain employs TRBV5-4 and TRBJ2-7, with 7 nucleotides matching TRBD1. The CDR3 runs 14 residues. Germline CDR1 reads SGHNT; CDR2 reads YYREEE (reference sequence). The junction had 4 bases not matched to a gene; V was cut back by 4 bases and J by 0 bases. DNA for the CDR3: TGTGCCAGCAGCGAACCAGGGGGCTCCTACGAGCAGTACTTC. It specifies CASSEPGGSYEQYF.

This clone appeared a single time. This chain links TRBV27 with TRBJ1-6, with D tentatively TRBD1 (6 bases). Deletions cut 2 bases from V and 8 bases from J, with 10 bases between. The CDR3 is 14 residues long. Germline loops: CDR1 MNHEY, CDR2 SMNVEV (reference sequence). The CDR3 region has the DNA TGTGCCAGCAGTTTAGAACAGGGATATTCACCCCTCCACTTT. This sequence encodes CASSLEQGYSPLHF.

The chain employs TRBV20-1 and TRBJ1-1, with D hard to call. Germline assignment: CDR1 DFQATT and CDR2 SNEGSKA (reference sequence). Trimming removed 0 bases at V and 12 bases at J, with 11 bases between. The CDR3 length is 11 residues. CDR3 residues: CSARDRSETFF. The CDR3 DNA reads as TGCAGTGCTAGAGACAGATCCGAAACTTTCTTT.

CDR3 loop: CASSPLGAGGWGYTF. In DNA, the CDR3 is TGTGCCAGCAGCCCTCTAGGAGCAGGGGGCTGGGGCTACACCTTC. The rearrangement links TRBV11-2 to TRBJ1-2; 8 bases are shared with TRBD1. This CDR3 is 15 amino acids long. Losses at the gene ends were 5 bases for V and 8 bases for J; bases not matched to a gene: 13. CDR1 SGHAT and CDR2 FQNNGV come from the germline V gene. Full variable domain (rest looked up from reference TRBV11-2 and TRBJ1-2): EAGVAQSPRYKIIEKRQSVAFWCNPISGHATLYWYQQILGQGPKLLIQFQNNGVVDDSQLPKDRFSAERLKGVDSTLKIQPAKLEDSAVYLCASSPLGAGGWGYTFGSGTRLTVV.

A single count supports this clone. The chain joins TRBV19 to TRBJ2-2; the D gene is possibly TRBD2 (7 bases). Trimming removed 3 bases at V and 5 bases at J, with 10 bases between. Germline V gene data show CDR1 as LNHDA and CDR2 as SQIVND (reference sequence). This CDR3 has 14 amino acids. This CDR3 is CASSIGGATGELFF. CDR3 sequence (DNA): TGTGCCAGTAGTATTGGGGGGGCGACCGGGGAGCTGTTTTTT.

This chain connects TRBV5-1 to TRBJ1-3; D remains unclear. Deletions cut 1 base from V and 8 bases from J, with 7 bases between. Germline loops: CDR1 SGHRS, CDR2 YFSETQ. The CDR3 has 12 residues. CDR3 sequence (DNA): TGCGCCAGCAGCTTGCGAGGAGACACCATATATTTT. Encoded protein: CASSLRGDTIYF.

V and J are TRBV5-1 and TRBJ1-3; 9 bases fit TRBD1. The trim removed 4 bases at V and 5 bases at J, leaving 4 bases unmatched. The germline V gene has CDR1 SGHRS and CDR2 YFSETQ. CDR3 size: 14 residues. The CDR3 DNA sequence: TGCGCCAGCAGCAGGGGGACAGGGCGAAACACCATATATTTT. Protein: CASSRGTGRNTIYF.

The chain recombines TRBV6-5 with TRBJ1-6, with D hard to call. The CDR3 is 15 amino acids. Trimming left V 8 bases short and J 6 bases short, with 17 bases between. The germline V gene has CDR1 MNHEY and CDR2 SVGAGI. CDR3 in DNA: TGTGCCAGCGGAGGGAGACTCTATGGTAATTCACCCCTCCACTTT. Amino acids: CASGGRLYGNSPLHF.

The V gene is TRBV28, the J gene TRBJ1-1, with D perhaps TRBD1 (6 bases). The V end was cut by 5 bases, the J end by 4 bases, with 17 bases between. CDR1 is MDHEN and CDR2 is SYDVKM in the germline V gene. CDR3 size: 15 residues. In nucleotides, the CDR3 is TGTGCCAGCAGTCGCCCGGGACAAGGGGGCACTGAAGCTTTCTTT. Its protein product is CASSRPGQGGTEAFF.

V gene TRBV5-1 combines with J gene TRBJ1-2; 9 bases map to TRBD1. Losses at the gene ends were 0 bases for V and 5 bases for J; bases not matched to a gene: 8. There are 16 residues in the CDR3. Germline V gene sequence: CDR1 SGHRS, CDR2 YFSETQ. As DNA, the CDR3 is TGCGCCAGCAGCTTGGATCCCGGGACAGGGAGGTATGGCTACACCTTC. This gives the protein CASSLDPGTGRYGYTF.

The J gene is TRBJ1-1, the V gene TRBV6-5; 8 bases fit TRBD1. The V gene end was trimmed by 2 bases and the J gene end by 11 bases; junction bases not matched to a gene: 10. The CDR3 extends over 14 amino acids. Germline assignment: CDR1 MNHEY and CDR2 SVGAGI. In DNA, the CDR3 is TGTGCCAGCAGTTACGGGACAGGCACCTTTGGGGCTTTCTTT. It is translated as CASSYGTGTFGAFF.

Only one count was recorded for this clone. The rearrangement links TRBV6-5 to TRBJ1-3; D is possibly TRBD1 (5 bases). This CDR3 contains 14 residues. The V end was cut by 5 bases, the J end by 2 bases, with 10 bases between. Germline CDR1 and CDR2: MNHEY and SVGAGI. The CDR3 DNA follows: TGTGCCAGCAGTCAACAGGTGGCTGGAAACACCATATATTTT. It is translated as CASSQQVAGNTIYF.

The gene calls are TRBV6-6 and TRBJ2-2, with TRBD2 matching 13 bases. V dropped 5 bases and J dropped 5; count of bases not matched to a gene: 8. In germline, CDR1 is MNHNY, CDR2 SVGAGI (reference sequence). The CDR3 totals 17 residues. CDR3 residues: CASSRTGLAGDTGELFF. CDR3 DNA sequence: TGTGCCAGCAGTCGCACCGGACTAGCGGGAGATACCGGGGAGCTGTTTTTT.

V is TRBV3-1 (or the pseudogene TRBV3-2) and J is TRBJ2-2; 7 bases are a match to TRBD1. The CDR3 length is 15 residues. V lost 4 bases and J lost 4; bases outside the gene matches: 6. Germline lookup yields CDR1 LGHDT and CDR2 YNNKEL (reference sequence). Written as DNA, the CDR3 is TGTGCCAGCAGCCGAGCGACAGGGTCCACCGGGGAGCTGTTTTTT. Amino acids: CASSRATGSTGELFF.

The chain uses TRBV19 and TRBJ2-7; the D gene is possibly TRBD1 (6 bases). This CDR3 has 14 amino acids. Trimming pared 7 bases from V and 6 bases from J, leaving 19 bases between. Germline assignment: CDR1 LNHDA and CDR2 SQIVND (reference sequence). CDR3 region: CASTPGDSLGEQYF. CDR3 in DNA: TGTGCCAGTACCCCAGGGGATAGTTTGGGCGAGCAGTACTTC.

This clone was counted a single time. The rearrangement uses TRBV7-2 and TRBJ1-3; D remains ambiguous. The CDR3 has 16 amino acids. Trimming shortened V by 7 bases and J by 0 bases, and 16 bases separated the two germline ends. Germline V lookup: CDR1 SGHTA, CDR2 FQGNSA. CDR3: CASTQQAYPSGNTIYF. The CDR3, as DNA: TGTGCCAGCACTCAGCAGGCTTACCCCTCTGGAAACACCATATATTTT.

The genes are TRBV11-1 and TRBJ1-6; 8 nucleotides line up with TRBD1. There are 15 residues in the CDR3. Trimming removed 1 base from V and 7 bases from J; junction bases left unmatched: 3. Germline assignment: CDR1 SGHAT and CDR2 FQDESV (reference sequence). The CDR3 here is CASSLGGQENSPLHF. The CDR3 bases are TGTGCCAGCAGCTTAGGGGGACAGGAGAATTCACCCCTCCACTTT.

V usage is TRBV28 and J usage is TRBJ1-1, with D unclear. Trimming shortened V by 2 bases and J by 1 base, and 14 bases separated the two germline ends. This CDR3 comprises 16 residues. Per germline, CDR1 MDHEN and CDR2 SYDVKM. The CDR3 coding sequence is TGTGCCAGCAGTTTACGTCCCAGGAGGCGGAACACTGAAGCTTTCTTT. The encoded protein is CASSLRPRRRNTEAFF.

This clone was detected only a few times. The CDR3 reads CSVNRGSTEAFF. The DNA for the CDR3 is TGCAGCGTAAACAGGGGATCTACTGAAGCTTTCTTT. This chain joins TRBV29-1 and TRBJ1-1; TRBD1 aligns across 7 bases. J was trimmed by 5 bases and V by 6 bases; bases with no gene match: 6. CDR1 and CDR2 from the germline V gene are SQVTM and ANQGSEA. This CDR3 has 12 amino acids.

V gene TRBV11-2 combines with J gene TRBJ1-1, with 8 bases aligning to TRBD1. The CDR3 totals 13 residues. Germline CDR1 is SGHAT and CDR2 is FQNNGV. The trim removed 2 bases at V and 8 bases at J, leaving 4 bases unmatched. The CDR3 DNA reads TGTGCCAGCAGCTTAACCCGGGACAGGGAAGCTTTCTTT. Amino acid sequence: CASSLTRDREAFF.

This chain uses TRBV28 with TRBJ2-1, with D hard to call. Germline CDR1 MDHEN, CDR2 SYDVKM. The CDR3 is 11 amino acids. The V end was cut by 5 bases, the J end by 10 bases, with 9 bases between. DNA for the CDR3: TGTGCCAGCAGTCTCTACAGAGAGCAGTTCTTC. This encodes CASSLYREQFF.